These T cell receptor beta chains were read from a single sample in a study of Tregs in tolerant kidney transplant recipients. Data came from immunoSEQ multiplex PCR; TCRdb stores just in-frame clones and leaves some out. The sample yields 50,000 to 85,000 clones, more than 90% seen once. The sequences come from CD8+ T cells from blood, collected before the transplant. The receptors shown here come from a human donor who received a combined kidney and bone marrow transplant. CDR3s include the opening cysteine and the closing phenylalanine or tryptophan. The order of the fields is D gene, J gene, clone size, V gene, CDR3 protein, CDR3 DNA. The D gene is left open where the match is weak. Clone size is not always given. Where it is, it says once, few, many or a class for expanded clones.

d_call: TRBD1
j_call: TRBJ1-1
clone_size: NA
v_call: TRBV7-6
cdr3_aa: CATTGGNTEAFF
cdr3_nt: TGTGCCACCACAGGGGGGAACACTGAAGCTTTCTTT

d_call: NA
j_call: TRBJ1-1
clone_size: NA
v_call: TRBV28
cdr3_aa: CASSSDLIEAFF
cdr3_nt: TGTGCCAGCAGTTCGGACTTAATTGAAGCTTTCTTT

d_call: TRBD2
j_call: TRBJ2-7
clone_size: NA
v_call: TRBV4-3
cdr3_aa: CAAGQAGGRSEQYF
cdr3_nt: TGCGCCGCAGGGCAGGCGGGGGGCCGTTCCGAGCAGTACTTC

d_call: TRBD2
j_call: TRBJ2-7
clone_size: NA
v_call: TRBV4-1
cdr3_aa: CASSLSGGYEQYF
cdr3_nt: TGCGCCAGCAGCCTCAGCGGGGGATACGAGCAGTACTTC

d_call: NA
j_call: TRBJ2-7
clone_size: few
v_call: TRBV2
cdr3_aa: CASSGTVTYEQYF
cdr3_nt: TGTGCCAGCAGTGGGACAGTGACCTACGAGCAGTACTTC

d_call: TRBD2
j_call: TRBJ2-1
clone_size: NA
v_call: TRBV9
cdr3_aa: CASSDSGGANEQFF
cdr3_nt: TGTGCCAGCAGCGATAGCGGGGGGGCCAATGAGCAGTTCTTC

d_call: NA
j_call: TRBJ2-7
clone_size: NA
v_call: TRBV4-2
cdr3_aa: CASSPPGSSYEQYF
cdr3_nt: TGTGCCAGCAGCCCTCCGGGGAGCTCCTACGAGCAGTACTTC

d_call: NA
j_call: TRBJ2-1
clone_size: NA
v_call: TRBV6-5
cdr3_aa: CASRPTHLSYNEQFF
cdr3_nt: TGTGCCAGCAGACCAACTCATCTCTCCTACAATGAGCAGTTCTTC

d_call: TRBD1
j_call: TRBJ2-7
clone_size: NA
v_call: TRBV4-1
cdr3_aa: CASSQGTGAVYEQYF
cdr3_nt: TGCGCCAGCAGCCAAGGTACAGGGGCAGTCTACGAGCAGTACTTC

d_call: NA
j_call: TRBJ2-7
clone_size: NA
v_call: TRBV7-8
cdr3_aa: CASSEGQIGYEQYF
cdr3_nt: TGTGCCAGCAGCGAAGGACAGATCGGCTACGAGCAGTACTTC

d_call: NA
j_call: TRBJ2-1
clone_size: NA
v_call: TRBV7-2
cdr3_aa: CASTETAADSYNEQFF
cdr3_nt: TGTGCCAGCACCGAAACGGCGGCGGACTCCTACAATGAGCAGTTCTTC

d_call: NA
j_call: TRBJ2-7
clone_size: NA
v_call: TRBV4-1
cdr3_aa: CASSQDPGNSYEQYF
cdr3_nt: TGCGCCAGCAGCCAAGATCCGGGGAACTCCTACGAGCAGTACTTC

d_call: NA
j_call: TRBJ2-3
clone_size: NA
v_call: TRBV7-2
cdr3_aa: CASSFRGISTDTQYF
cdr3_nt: TGTGCCAGCAGCTTTCGCGGGATTAGCACAGATACGCAGTATTTT

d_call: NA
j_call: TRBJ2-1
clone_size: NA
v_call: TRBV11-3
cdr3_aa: CASSSRARDNEQFF
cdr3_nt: TGTGCCAGCAGCTCCAGGGCGAGAGACAATGAGCAGTTCTTC

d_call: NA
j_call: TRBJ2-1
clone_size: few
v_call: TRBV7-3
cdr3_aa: CASNRYNEQFF
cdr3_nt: TGTGCCAGCAACAGATACAATGAGCAGTTCTTC

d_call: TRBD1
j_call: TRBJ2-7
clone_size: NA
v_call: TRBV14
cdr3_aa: CASSLPGQVAFYEQYF
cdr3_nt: TGTGCCAGCAGCCTACCGGGACAGGTTGCCTTCTACGAGCAGTACTTC

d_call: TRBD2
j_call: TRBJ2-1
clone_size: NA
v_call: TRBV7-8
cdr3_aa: CASSWRMATSGYNEQFF
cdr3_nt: TGTGCCAGCAGTTGGAGGATGGCTACTAGCGGCTACAATGAGCAGTTCTTC

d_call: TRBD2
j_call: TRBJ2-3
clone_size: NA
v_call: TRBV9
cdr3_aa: CASSATSGTGDTQYF
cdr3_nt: TGTGCCAGCAGCGCGACTAGCGGGACAGGAGATACGCAGTATTTT

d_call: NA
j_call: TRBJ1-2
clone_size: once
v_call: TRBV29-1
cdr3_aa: CSGRTVYGYTF
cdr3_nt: TGCAGCGGCCGGACAGTCTATGGCTACACCTTC

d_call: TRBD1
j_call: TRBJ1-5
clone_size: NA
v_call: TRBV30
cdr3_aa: CAWETGTGPSNQPQHF
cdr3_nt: TGTGCCTGGGAAACCGGGACAGGGCCCAGCAATCAGCCCCAGCATTTT

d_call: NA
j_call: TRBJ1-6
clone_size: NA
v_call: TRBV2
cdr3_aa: CASSAPDSNSPLHF
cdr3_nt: TGTGCCAGCAGCGCCCCGGACAGTAATTCCCCCCTCCACTTT

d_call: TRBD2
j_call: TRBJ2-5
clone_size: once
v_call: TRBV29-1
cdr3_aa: CSVELATGGETQYF
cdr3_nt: TGCAGCGTTGAATTGGCCACGGGGGGGGAGACCCAGTACTTC